This section outlines one T cell receptor beta chain sequence together with its context. Original methodology: Quantification of nucleated cells was approximated via reference gene primer amplification. Assay: immunoSEQ multiplex PCR; the TCRdb copy retains only in-frame clones and omits some. D and trimming come from the DNA, and the V and J calls and clone size come from that table. This sample has some 140,000 clones, with around four fifths found just once. Germline-derived CDR1 and CDR2 are SGDLS and YYNGEE. J gave up 2 bases and V 0 bases, and 8 bases lay outside the gene matches. The CDR3 runs 16 residues. The data stem from a study of blood T cell repertoires in COVID-19. Study information: Some COVID-19 samples were acute and others convalescent; all came from the United States, Italy and Spain. Sources were T cells, B-cell-depleted T cells, or PBMCs; the material itself was cDNA or gDNA.

V gene TRBV9 combines with J gene TRBJ2-7, with TRBD1 matching 7 bases. The sequence was obtained from a human donor in a cohort sampled during active COVID-19. The sequenced sample was peripheral blood. CDR3 in DNA: TGTGCCAGCAGCGTAGGTATCACAGGGGTAACCTACGAGCAGTACTTC. Protein sequence: CASSVGITGVTYEQYF.